The 29 T cell receptor beta chains below were found in one sample sequenced in a study of low-dose radiotherapy and immunotherapy resistance in tumors. Stated time point: before trial treatment. With TRAV- and TRBV-specific primers, first-strand cDNA was made, covering the alpha and beta chains. It was with a constant-region primer and a V-primer adapter that TCRs were amplified over roughly 19 PCR cycles. TCRdb called the reads again in MiXCR, with one record for every CDR3 protein. Among 85,000 to 100,000 distinct CDR3 sequences listed, 9.4% were seen once. The material sequenced was PBMCs, taken before treatment. The receptors were gathered from a male donor with prostate cancer.

In this sample, this clonotype turned up many times. The rearrangement joins TRBV29-1 to TRBJ2-2, with 8 bases lining up with TRBD1. The CDR3 extends over 15 amino acids. The J segment lost 1 base and the V segment lost 5 bases, leaving 6 bases of the junction unmatched. Germline-derived CDR1 and CDR2 are SQVTM and ANQGSEA. CDR3 bases: TGCAGCGTTTTGGTGGGGACAGGGAACACCGGGGAGCTGTTTTTT. It is translated as CSVLVGTGNTGELFF.

This clonotype was detected many times. The CDR3: CAISDGLAGSYEQYF. The CDR3 nucleotides read TGTGCCATCAGTGACGGACTAGCGGGAAGCTACGAGCAGTACTTC. The chain carries TRBV10-3 and TRBJ2-7, with TRBD2 matching 12 bases. Unmatched junction bases numbered 3, after V lost 3 bases and J lost 3 bases. Germline CDR1 ENHRY, CDR2 SYGVKD. The CDR3 runs 15 residues.

This clonotype was seen repeatedly, ten times or more. The chain combines TRBV5-1 with TRBJ2-7; TRBD1 aligns across 11 bases. With 2 bases clipped from V and 4 bases from J, the junction kept 5 bases outside the gene matches. The CDR3 contains 15 residues. Looked up from germline, CDR1 is SGHRS and CDR2 is YFSETQ. In DNA form, the CDR3 reads TGCGCCAGCAGCTTCCGGACAGGGGGCATTTACGAGCAGTACTTC. Translation: CASSFRTGGIYEQYF.

This clonotype was observed many times. This chain uses TRBV3-1 with TRBJ2-5, with TRBD2 matching over 7 bases. CDR1 and CDR2 (germline): LGHDT, YNNKEL (reference sequence). The V gene end was trimmed by 0 bases and the J gene end by 3 bases; junction bases not matched to a gene: 7. This CDR3 region has 16 residues. CDR3 sequence reads: CASSQEVGGMEETQYF. The DNA of the CDR3 is TGTGCCAGCAGCCAAGAGGTGGGAGGGATGGAAGAGACCCAGTACTTC.

Ten or more counts support this clonotype. The V gene is TRBV27, the J gene TRBJ2-5; D unclear. The CDR3 sequence is 13 residues long. CDR1 and CDR2 from the germline V gene are MNHEY and SMNVEV (reference sequence). The V and J ends lost 2 bases and 9 bases respectively, with 13 bases between them. The CDR3: CASSLTISFPQYF. The CDR3 DNA reads TGTGCCAGCAGTTTAACTATCAGCTTCCCCCAGTACTTC.

This clonotype was seen at least ten times. J is TRBJ2-7 and V is TRBV12-3 or TRBV12-4, with D unclear. The germline V and J ends were trimmed by 2 bases and 2 bases, with 7 bases remaining between them. This CDR3 has 13 amino acids. The DNA of the CDR3 is TGTGCCAGCAGTTTATCGATCACCTACGAGCAGTACTTC. Amino acids: CASSLSITYEQYF.

This clonotype occurred many times. V usage is TRBV4-2 and J usage is TRBJ2-3; D gene uncertain. The CDR3 length is 16 residues. In germline, CDR1 is LGHNA, CDR2 YNFKEQ. The ends were cut back, 1 base at V and 2 bases at J, with 13 bases in the middle. CDR3 protein: CASSQARQAPTDTQYF. CDR3 coding DNA: TGTGCCAGCAGCCAAGCTCGTCAGGCCCCCACAGATACGCAGTATTTT.

This clonotype came up many times. The chain is built from TRBV7-2 and TRBJ2-7, with D unclear. The V and J ends lost 2 bases and 0 bases respectively, with 8 bases between them. This CDR3 has 14 amino acids. The germline gives CDR1 SGHTA, CDR2 FQGNSA. The CDR3 loop reads CASSLYKSSYEQYF. CDR3 nucleotides: TGTGCCAGCAGCTTATACAAGAGCTCCTACGAGCAGTACTTC.

The table lists this clonotype with many counts. This sequence joins TRBV27 and TRBJ2-7; no reliable D call. CDR1 and CDR2 from the germline V gene are MNHEY and SMNVEV (reference sequence). V was shortened by 3 bases and J by 1 base, with 13 bases between the two germline ends. This CDR3 is 15 amino acids long. In DNA, the CDR3 is TGTGCCAGCAGTTTCAGCAGGCATACTTCCTACGAGCAGTACTTC. Its translation is CASSFSRHTSYEQYF.

This clonotype was observed at least ten times. This sequence joins TRBV6-2 or TRBV6-3 and TRBJ2-2; the D is unclear. Germline CDR1 reads MNHEY; CDR2 reads SVGEGT. Between the trimmed V and J ends, which lost 5 bases and 3 bases, there was a span of 10 bases. CDR3 length equals 14 residues. Here the CDR3 DNA reads TGTGCCAGCAGTGAAACGATGGACACCGGGGAGCTGTTTTTT. Translated: CASSETMDTGELFF.

Remarks on this clonotype: Only one base separates this from a far larger clonotype, so it likely reflects a read error. The chain couples TRBV5-6 to TRBJ2-7; D not resolved. Trimming shortened V by 2 bases and J by 7 bases, and 13 bases separated the two germline ends. Germline V gives CDR1 SGHDT, CDR2 YYEEEE. The CDR3 is made up of 13 amino acids. Here the CDR3 DNA reads TGTGCCAGCAGCTTAGGGATTTGGGATGAGCAGTACTTC. It yields the protein CASSLGIWDEQYF.

This clonotype appeared many times. The chain joins TRBV11-1 to TRBJ2-7; 11 nucleotides line up with TRBD2. Germline V lookup: CDR1 SGHAT, CDR2 FQDESV (reference sequence). The CDR3 has 17 residues. Trimming took 5 bases from V and 5 from J; bases not matched to a gene: 14. The CDR3 loop reads CASSAPRGTSGVDEQYF. The CDR3 DNA follows: TGTGCCAGCAGCGCGCCCCGCGGGACTAGCGGTGTCGACGAGCAGTACTTC.

In this sample, this clonotype turned up many times. The chain has TRBV20-1 and TRBJ2-7, with TRBD2 as a possible D gene (6 bases). Germline lookup yields CDR1 DFQATT and CDR2 SNEGSKA (reference sequence). CDR3 length equals 14 residues. Trimming took off 5 bases at V and 6 bases at J, with 20 bases between the two ends. This chain's CDR3 is CSAPFGSSAGEQYF. CDR3 DNA sequence: TGCAGTGCTCCGTTCGGGAGCTCTGCGGGCGAGCAGTACTTC.

V and J are TRBV28 and TRBJ1-4, with no clear D. The length of the CDR3 is 14 residues. The germline V gene has CDR1 MDHEN and CDR2 SYDVKM. The germline V and J ends were trimmed by 6 bases and 6 bases, with 14 bases remaining between them. The CDR3 nucleotides read TGTGCCAGCAGCCGCGGAGGCCGTGATGAAAAACTGTTTTTT. Its protein product is CASSRGGRDEKLFF. The whole variable domain, remainder taken from reference TRBV28 and TRBJ1-4, is DVKVTQSSRYLVKRTGEKVFLECVQDMDHENMFWYRQDPGLGLRLIYFSYDVKMKEKGDIPEGYSVSREKKERFSLILESASTNQTSMYLCASSRGGRDEKLFFGSGTQLSVL.

This clonotype has a count of ten or more. The chain employs TRBV30 and TRBJ2-3; weak D call: TRBD1 (5 bases). With 7 bases removed from V and 3 bases from J, the gap between germline ends came to 17 bases. Germline V lookup: CDR1 GTSNPN, CDR2 SVGIG (reference sequence). The CDR3 covers 14 residues. The DNA of the CDR3 is TGTGCCTACAACCCCAGGGTGAGGACAGATACGCAGTATTTT. As protein: CAYNPRVRTDTQYF.

There are a few counts of this clonotype. The rearrangement joins TRBV7-3 to TRBJ1-1, with TRBD1 matching 7 bases. Trimming cost V 7 bases and J 7 bases; bases outside gene matches: 15. The CDR3 runs to 15 residues. Germline V gene sequence: CDR1 SGHTA, CDR2 FQGTGA. The CDR3 nucleotides are TGTGCCAGCAACTCTAGGGCAAGGGGGCAGGGTGAAGCTTTCTTT. Its protein product is CASNSRARGQGEAFF.

On this clonotype: Since a far larger clone is one base different, this is likely a read error. The chain couples TRBV20-1 to TRBJ2-1; 9 nucleotides agree with TRBD1. CDR3 length: 13 amino acids. Germline CDR1 and CDR2: DFQATT and SNEGSKA (reference sequence). J gave up 10 bases and V 3 bases, and 7 bases lay outside the gene matches. CDR3 protein: CSARGQGVYEQFF. The DNA for the CDR3 is TGCAGTGCTAGGGGACAGGGAGTCTACGAGCAGTTCTTC.

This clonotype was detected many times. The chain couples TRBV7-8 to TRBJ2-5, with D perhaps TRBD1 (5 bases). CDR1 is SGHVS, CDR2 FQNEAQ, per germline. Trimming took off 5 bases at V and 5 bases at J, with 15 bases between the two ends. This CDR3 has 14 residues. The CDR3 DNA sequence: TGTGCCAGCAGCAGGGGCAGGGTGTCTGAGACCCAGTACTTC. It yields the protein CASSRGRVSETQYF.

This clonotype was seen ten or more times. This chain joins TRBV19 and TRBJ2-3, with 10 bases matching TRBD2. Germline V gene data show CDR1 as LNHDA and CDR2 as SQIVND (reference sequence). This CDR3 has 17 residues. The V segment lost 5 bases and the J segment 3 bases; nucleotides outside the gene matches: 11. CDR3 coding DNA: TGTGCCAGTAGTCTAGGCGGGACTAGCGAGTTGACAGATACGCAGTATTTT. Encoded protein: CASSLGGTSELTDTQYF.

This clonotype was picked up many times. The V and J genes are TRBV28 and TRBJ2-2; the D is unclear. V was pared by 5 bases and J by 4 bases, with 14 bases between. The CDR3 runs 15 residues. Germline values: CDR1 MDHEN, CDR2 SYDVKM. In DNA form, the CDR3 reads TGTGCCAGCAGTCCGCCCGCCCGCCGCACCGGGGAGCTGTTTTTT. The encoded protein is CASSPPARRTGELFF. The full variable domain, with the rest looked up from reference TRBV28 and TRBJ2-2, is DVKVTQSSRYLVKRTGEKVFLECVQDMDHENMFWYRQDPGLGLRLIYFSYDVKMKEKGDIPEGYSVSREKKERFSLILESASTNQTSMYLCASSPPARRTGELFFGEGSRLTVL.

This clonotype was recorded many times. The chain uses TRBV12-3 or TRBV12-4 and TRBJ2-1, with D hard to call. The V end lost 5 bases, the J end lost 0 bases, and 14 bases lay between the germline ends. This CDR3 spans 16 amino acids. CDR3: CASSPQIISSYNEQFF. The CDR3 DNA follows: TGTGCCAGCAGTCCTCAGATAATAAGCTCCTACAATGAGCAGTTCTTC.

In this sample, this clonotype turned up many times. A read error may account for a junction end that differs from germline. The chain recombines TRBV6-5 with TRBJ2-2; D is possibly TRBD2 (6 bases). Germline V lookup: CDR1 MNHEY, CDR2 SVGAGI. The CDR3 is made up of 14 amino acids. The CDR3: CARRRDPASEELFF. The CDR3 bases are TGTGCCCGCAGGCGGGACCCGGCTTCAGAGGAGCTGTTTTTT.

The table lists this clonotype with many counts. This chain joins TRBV12-3 or TRBV12-4 and TRBJ1-1; D gene unclear. The CDR3 sequence is 12 residues long. Trimming took 6 bases from V and 3 from J, leaving 8 bases between them. The CDR3 DNA reads as TGTGCCAGCAGCCAAGGGTACACTGAAGCTTTCTTT. The encoded protein is CASSQGYTEAFF.

This clonotype was recorded many times. The CDR3 loop is CASSYSKEQPQHF. DNA of the CDR3: TGTGCCAGCAGTTACTCGAAAGAACAGCCCCAGCATTTT. V and J are TRBV6-5 and TRBJ1-5; no firm D call. This CDR3 has 13 amino acids. Trimming shortened V by 0 bases and J by 7 bases, and 7 bases separated the two germline ends. Germline lookup yields CDR1 MNHEY and CDR2 SVGAGI.

V is TRBV7-4 and J is TRBJ1-4, with TRBD1 identical over 8 bases. V shed 8 bases, J shed 10 bases, and the junction held 9 bases outside the gene matches. In germline, CDR1 is SGHVT, CDR2 SQSDAQ. The CDR3 has 13 residues. The CDR3 sequence: CASYIQGARKLFF. In DNA form, the CDR3 reads TGTGCCAGCTATATCCAGGGGGCTCGAAAACTGTTTTTT.

This clonotype occurred many times. The CDR3 protein is CASTLQGPGSPLHF. DNA of the CDR3: TGTGCCAGCACTCTACAGGGCCCTGGTTCACCCCTCCACTTT. This sequence joins TRBV27 and TRBJ1-6, with a tentative D call TRBD1 (6 bases). Germline lookup yields CDR1 MNHEY and CDR2 SMNVEV (reference sequence). This CDR3 contains 14 residues. Trimming removed 7 bases at V and 9 bases at J, with 16 bases between.

This clonotype was seen ten or more times. This chain connects TRBV24-1 to TRBJ2-1; the match to TRBD1 covers 8 bases. Germline V gene lookup returns CDR1 KGHDR and CDR2 SFDVKD. V was clipped by 1 base and J by 6 bases; unmatched bases: 7. The CDR3 runs to 16 residues. In DNA form, the CDR3 reads TGTGCCACCAGTGATTTAGGGCAGGGGGCGCGCAATGAGCAGTTCTTC. Protein: CATSDLGQGARNEQFF.

This clonotype was recorded many times. The V gene is TRBV7-2, the J gene TRBJ2-7; TRBD2 matches at 9 bases. This CDR3 region has 13 residues. Looked up from germline, CDR1 is SGHTA and CDR2 is FQGNSA. V gave up 5 bases and J gave up 5 bases; unmatched junction bases: 4. The CDR3 is CASSPRTSDEQYF. The CDR3 coding sequence is TGTGCCAGCAGCCCGAGGACTAGCGACGAGCAGTACTTC.

In its sample, this clonotype was seen a few times. The rearrangement uses TRBV20-1 and TRBJ2-2; D gene uncertain. The CDR3 has 13 residues. V dropped 6 bases and J dropped 6 bases, with 14 bases sitting between them. Germline V gene data show CDR1 as DFQATT and CDR2 as SNEGSKA (reference sequence). The chain's CDR3 is CSAPDLSSGELFF. Here the CDR3 DNA reads TGCAGTGCCCCCGATTTGAGCTCCGGGGAGCTGTTTTTT.